This T cell receptor (beta chain) was sequenced for a study of cytomegalovirus exposure and HLA in healthy donors. Germline CDR1 and CDR2: MNHNS and SASEGT. The CDR3 has 14 amino acids. V lost 7 bases and J lost 1; bases outside the gene matches: 6. The assay was immunoSEQ multiplex PCR, and TCRdb's table has in-frame clones only and misses some. This sample yields 55,000 to 80,000 clones, of which 85% to 95% are seen a single time; over 3% belongs to the top ten. The chain has TRBV6-1 and TRBJ2-7, with TRBD2 identical over 8 bases. The sequenced sample was PBMCs. This receptor was taken from a man aged 18 to 35 in good health and CMV-seronegative. CDR3 sequence reads: CASKVLADSYEQYF. CDR3 sequence (DNA): TGTGCCAGCAAGGTACTAGCGGATTCCTACGAGCAGTACTTC.